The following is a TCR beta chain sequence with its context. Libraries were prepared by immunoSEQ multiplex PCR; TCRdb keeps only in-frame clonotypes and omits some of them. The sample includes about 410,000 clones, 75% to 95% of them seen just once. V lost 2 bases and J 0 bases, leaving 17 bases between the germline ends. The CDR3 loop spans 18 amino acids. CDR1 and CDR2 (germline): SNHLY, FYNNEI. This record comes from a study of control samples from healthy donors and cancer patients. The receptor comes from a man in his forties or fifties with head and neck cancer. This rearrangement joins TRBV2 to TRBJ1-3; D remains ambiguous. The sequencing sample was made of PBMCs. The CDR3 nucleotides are TGTGCCAGCAGTGAACCCCGGGGAGAGGAGAGCTCTGGAAACACCATATATTTT. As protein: CASSEPRGEESSGNTIYF.